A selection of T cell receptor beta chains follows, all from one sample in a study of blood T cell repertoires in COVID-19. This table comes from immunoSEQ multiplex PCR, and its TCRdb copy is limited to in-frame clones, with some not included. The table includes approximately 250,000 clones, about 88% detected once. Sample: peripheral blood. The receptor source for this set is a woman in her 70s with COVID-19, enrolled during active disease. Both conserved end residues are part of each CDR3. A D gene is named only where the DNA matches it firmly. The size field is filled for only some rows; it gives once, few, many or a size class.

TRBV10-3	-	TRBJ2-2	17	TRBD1	TGTGCCATCAGTGAGTCGGTACAGGGGTCCCTAGCCGGGGAGCTGTTTTTT	CAISESVQGSLAGELFF
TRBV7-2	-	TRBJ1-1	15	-	TGTGCCAGCAGCTTCCAGGGGCGCGGGAACACTGAAGCTTTCTTT	CASSFQGRGNTEAFF
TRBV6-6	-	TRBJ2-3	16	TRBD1	TGTGCCAGCAGTATTATAGGGGGCGAGGTCCCAGATACGCAGTATTTT	CASSIIGGEVPDTQYF
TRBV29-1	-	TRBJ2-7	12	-	TGCAGCGTTGCGGAGGGGACCTACGAGCAGTACTTC	CSVAEGTYEQYF
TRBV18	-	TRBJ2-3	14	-	TGTGCCAGCTCACGGGCAGGTCTGACAGATACGCAGTATTTT	CASSRAGLTDTQYF
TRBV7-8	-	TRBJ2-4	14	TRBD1	TGTGCCAGCAGCCTCACAGGGGACAAAAACATTCAGTACTTC	CASSLTGDKNIQYF
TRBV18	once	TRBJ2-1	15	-	TGTGCCACCAAACCGAGACAGGGTCCGGGGGATGAGCAGTTCTTC	CATKPRQGPGDEQFF
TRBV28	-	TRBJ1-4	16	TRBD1	TGTGCCAGCAACGGGAAGGGGGCTGGAACTAATGAAAAACTGTTTTTT	CASNGKGAGTNEKLFF
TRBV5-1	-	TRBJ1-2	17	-	TGCGCCAGCAGCTTGGTGGTACCCCCCGCCAGGCCCTATGGCTACACCTTC	CASSLVVPPARPYGYTF
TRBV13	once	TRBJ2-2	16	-	TGTGCCAGCAGCTTAACTAGCAGTACTTACACCGGGGAGCTGTTTTTT	CASSLTSSTYTGELFF
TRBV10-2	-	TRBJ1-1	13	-	TGCGCCAGCAGTGAGTCGACTCCAGCTGAAGCTTTCTTT	CASSESTPAEAFF
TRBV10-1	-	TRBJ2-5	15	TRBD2	TGCGCCAGCACTCAGACTAGCCCACTCCAAGAGACCCAGTACTTC	CASTQTSPLQETQYF
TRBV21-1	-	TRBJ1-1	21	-	TGTGCCAGCAGCAAAAAATACACGGGGGATCGTGTCTGCCTGGGCGACACTGAAGCTTTCTTT	CASSKKYTGDRVCLGDTEAFF
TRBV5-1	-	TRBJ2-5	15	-	TGCGCCAGCAGCCCCCAGCGTGGCTTCCAAGAGACCCAGTACTTC	CASSPQRGFQETQYF
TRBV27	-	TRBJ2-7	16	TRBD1	TGTGCCAGCAGTTTATCGTTGACAGGGGGGGCCTACGAGCAGTACTTC	CASSLSLTGGAYEQYF
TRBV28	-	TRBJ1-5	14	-	TGTGCCAGCAGTTTGGGGGGTACCAATCAGCCCCAGCATTTT	CASSLGGTNQPQHF
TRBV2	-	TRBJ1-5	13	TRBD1	TGTGCCAGCAGGGGACAGAGCAATCAGCCCCAGCATTTT	CASRGQSNQPQHF
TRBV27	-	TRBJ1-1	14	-	TGTGCCAGCAGTTTACGGGGGGTGAACACTGAAGCTTTCTTT	CASSLRGVNTEAFF
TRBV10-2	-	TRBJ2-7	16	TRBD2	TGCGCCAGCAGTGGTGTTACTAGCGGGGGATCCTACGAGCAGTACTTC	CASSGVTSGGSYEQYF
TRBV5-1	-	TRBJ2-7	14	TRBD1	TGCGCCAGCAGCCCCACAGGGGCTTCCCTCGAGCAGTACTTC	CASSPTGASLEQYF
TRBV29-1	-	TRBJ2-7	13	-	TGCAGCGTTGCAGGGTTTCATTTGGGCGAGCAGTACTTC	CSVAGFHLGEQYF
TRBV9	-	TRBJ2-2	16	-	TGTGCCAGCAGCGTAGACGGCACAGGGTGGCCCGGGGAGCTGTTTTTT	CASSVDGTGWPGELFF
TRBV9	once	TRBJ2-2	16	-	TGTGCCAGCAGCGTAGGGGCGGGGTTGATCACCGGGGAGCTGTTTTTT	CASSVGAGLITGELFF
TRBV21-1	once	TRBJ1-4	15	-	TGTGCCAGCAGCAAGGGGCCTGTTGGGCCCGAAAAACTGTTTTTT	CASSKGPVGPEKLFF
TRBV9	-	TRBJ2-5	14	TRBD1	TGTGCCAGCAGCCCACCAGGGGGCGTAGAGACCCAGTACTTC	CASSPPGGVETQYF
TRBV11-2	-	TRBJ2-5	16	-	TGTGCCAGCAGCCGCCAGCCCAGGGTATCACAAGAGACCCAGTACTTC	CASSRQPRVSQETQYF
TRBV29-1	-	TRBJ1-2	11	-	TGCAGCGTGGGCGGGACAAGCGGCTACACCTTC	CSVGGTSGYTF
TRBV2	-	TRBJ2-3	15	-	TGTGCCAGCAGTGGCGAGGGCACTAGCACAGATACGCAGTATTTT	CASSGEGTSTDTQYF
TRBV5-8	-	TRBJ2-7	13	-	TGTGCCAGCAGCGCAGGACAGACCTACGAGCAGTACTTC	CASSAGQTYEQYF
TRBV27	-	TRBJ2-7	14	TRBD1	TGTGCCTCCTCACCCGGGACAGGGCCCTACGAGCAGTACTTC	CASSPGTGPYEQYF
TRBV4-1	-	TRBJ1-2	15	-	TGCGCCAGCAGCCAAGATCTTGCCCGGTCGGGTGGCTACACCTTC	CASSQDLARSGGYTF
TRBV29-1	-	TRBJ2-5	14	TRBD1	TGCAGCGTTGAATTCTCAGGGGGCCGAGAGACCCAGTACTTC	CSVEFSGGRETQYF
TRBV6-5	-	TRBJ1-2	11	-	TGTGCCAGCAGTTCCGAGGGTGGCTACACCTTC	CASSSEGGYTF
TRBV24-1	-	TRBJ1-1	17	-	TGTGCCACCCCCCGGGGGGTCCGTAACATTATGAACACTGAAGCTTTCTTT	CATPRGVRNIMNTEAFF
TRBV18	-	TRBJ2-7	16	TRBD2	TGTGCCAGCTCACGACTTGGCGGGGGACTCTCCTACGAGCAGTACTTC	CASSRLGGGLSYEQYF
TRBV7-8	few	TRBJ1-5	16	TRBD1	TGTGCCAGCAGCTCCCTAGGGGGACAGCTCAATCAGCCCCAGCATTTT	CASSSLGGQLNQPQHF
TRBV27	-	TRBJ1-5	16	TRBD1	TGTGCCAGCAGTTTCCGGGGGACAGGGGCCAATCAGCCCCAGCATTTT	CASSFRGTGANQPQHF
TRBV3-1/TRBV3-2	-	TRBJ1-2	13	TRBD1	TGTGCCAGCAGCCTGACAGGGAACTATGGCTACACCTTC	CASSLTGNYGYTF
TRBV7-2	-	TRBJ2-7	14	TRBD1	TGTGCCAGCAGCTTAGGTGGGACAGGTAGGGAGCAGTACTTC	CASSLGGTGREQYF
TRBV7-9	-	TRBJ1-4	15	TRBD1	TGTGCCAGCAGCTTAGCGTCAGGGGGCAATGAAAAACTGTTTTTT	CASSLASGGNEKLFF
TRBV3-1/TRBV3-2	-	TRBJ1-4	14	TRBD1	TGTGCCAGCAGGCAGGGGGAAAGGAATGAAAAACTGTTTTTT	CASRQGERNEKLFF
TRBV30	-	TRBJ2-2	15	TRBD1	TGTGCCTGCAAGATACAGGGGAGTCGTACCGGGGAGCTGTTTTTT	CACKIQGSRTGELFF